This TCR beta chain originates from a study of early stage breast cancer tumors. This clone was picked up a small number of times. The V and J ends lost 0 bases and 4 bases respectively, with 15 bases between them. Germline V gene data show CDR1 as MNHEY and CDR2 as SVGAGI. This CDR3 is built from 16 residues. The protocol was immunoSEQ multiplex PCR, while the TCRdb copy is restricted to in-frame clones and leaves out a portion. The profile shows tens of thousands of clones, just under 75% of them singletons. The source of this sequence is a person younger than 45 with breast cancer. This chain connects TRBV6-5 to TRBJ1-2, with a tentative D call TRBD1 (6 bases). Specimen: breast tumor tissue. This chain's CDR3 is CASSYSLTGTGYGYTF. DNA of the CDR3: TGTGCCAGCAGTTACTCCTTGACAGGAACGGGCTATGGCTACACCTTC.